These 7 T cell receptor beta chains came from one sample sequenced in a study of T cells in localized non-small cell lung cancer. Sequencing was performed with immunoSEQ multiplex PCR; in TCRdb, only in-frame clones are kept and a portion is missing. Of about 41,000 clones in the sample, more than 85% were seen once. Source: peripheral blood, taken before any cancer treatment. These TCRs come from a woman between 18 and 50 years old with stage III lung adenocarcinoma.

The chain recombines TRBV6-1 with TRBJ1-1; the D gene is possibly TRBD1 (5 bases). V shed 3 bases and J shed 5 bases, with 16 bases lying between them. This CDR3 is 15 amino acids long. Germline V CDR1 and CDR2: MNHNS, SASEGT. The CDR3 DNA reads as TGTGCCAGCAGTGACCTCTGGGCAGGGAGTACTGAAGCTTTCTTT. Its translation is CASSDLWAGSTEAFF.

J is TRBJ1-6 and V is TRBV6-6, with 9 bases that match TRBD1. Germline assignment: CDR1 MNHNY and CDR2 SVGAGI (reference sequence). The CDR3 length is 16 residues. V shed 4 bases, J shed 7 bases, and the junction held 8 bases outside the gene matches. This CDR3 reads CASSSDRGHQNSPLHF. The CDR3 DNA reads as TGTGCCAGCAGTTCGGACAGGGGACACCAAAATTCACCCCTCCACTTT.

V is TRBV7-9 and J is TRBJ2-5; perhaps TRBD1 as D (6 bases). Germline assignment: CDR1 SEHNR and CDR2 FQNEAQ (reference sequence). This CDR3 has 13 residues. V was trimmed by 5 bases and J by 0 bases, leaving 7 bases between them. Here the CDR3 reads CASSQGYQETQYF. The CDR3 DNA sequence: TGTGCCAGCAGCCAGGGGTACCAAGAGACCCAGTACTTC.

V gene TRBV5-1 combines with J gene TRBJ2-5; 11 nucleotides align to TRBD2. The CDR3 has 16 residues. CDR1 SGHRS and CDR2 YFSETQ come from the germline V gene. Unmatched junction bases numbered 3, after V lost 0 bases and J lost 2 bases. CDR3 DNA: TGCGCCAGCAGCTTGGGTCCTAGCGGGGGGCAAGAGACCCAGTACTTC. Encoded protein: CASSLGPSGGQETQYF.

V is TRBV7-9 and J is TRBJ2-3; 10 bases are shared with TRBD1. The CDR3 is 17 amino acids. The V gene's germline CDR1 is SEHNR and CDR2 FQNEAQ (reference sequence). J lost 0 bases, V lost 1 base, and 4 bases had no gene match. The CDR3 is CASSLGGTGASTDTQYF. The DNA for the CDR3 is TGTGCCAGCAGCTTAGGCGGGACAGGGGCTAGCACAGATACGCAGTATTTT.

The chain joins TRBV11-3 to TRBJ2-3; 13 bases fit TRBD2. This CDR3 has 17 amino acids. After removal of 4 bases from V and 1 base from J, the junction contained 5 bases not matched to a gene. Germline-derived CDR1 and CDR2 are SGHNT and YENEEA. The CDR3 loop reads CASSYGTSGVGTDTQYF. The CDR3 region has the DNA TGTGCCAGCAGCTATGGGACTAGCGGGGTTGGCACAGATACGCAGTATTTT.

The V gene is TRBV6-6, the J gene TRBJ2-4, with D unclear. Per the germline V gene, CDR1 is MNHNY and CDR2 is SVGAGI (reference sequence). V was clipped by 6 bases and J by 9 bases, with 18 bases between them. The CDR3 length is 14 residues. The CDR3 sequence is CASRAKLDQGIQYF. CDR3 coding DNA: TGTGCCAGCAGGGCCAAATTGGACCAAGGCATTCAGTACTTC.